The 21 T cell receptor beta chains below were found in one sample sequenced in a study of cytomegalovirus exposure and HLA in healthy donors (dated by TCRdb to the late 2010s). Library construction relied on the immunoSEQ multiplex PCR assay. The multiplex PCR relied on a mix of 60 forward primers for TCR Vbeta segments and 13 reverse primers for TCR Jbeta segments. The table was pulled from immuneACCESS by TCRdb, which kept in-frame rearrangements only. Such tables lose some clones; where checked, under half of the loss comes from unresolved V genes, and the rest has no known cause. This sample lists 150,000 to 200,000 clones; 65% to 85% were detected once. In total, the top ten clones hold approximately 1.2% of the sample. The sequenced sample consisted of PBMCs. The receptors originated from a man aged 50 or older in good health and CMV-seropositive.

This chain links TRBV18 with TRBJ2-5; D gene uncertain. The CDR3 is 13 residues long. Germline CDR1 KGHSH, CDR2 LQKENI. V lost 5 bases and J lost 3, with 10 bases in between. The CDR3 loop reads CASSYGHEETQYF. CDR3 nucleotides: TGTGCCAGCTCATATGGGCACGAAGAGACCCAGTACTTC.

The chain couples TRBV19 to TRBJ2-5; weak D call: TRBD2 (7 bases). Germline V lookup: CDR1 LNHDA, CDR2 SQIVND (reference sequence). This CDR3 has 16 residues. V dropped 1 base and J dropped 5 bases, with 17 bases sitting between them. CDR3 amino acids: CASSIGAGGRGETQYF. The CDR3 nucleotides read TGTGCCAGTAGTATAGGAGCCGGGGGGCGCGGGGAGACCCAGTACTTC.

The rearrangement joins TRBV5-1 to TRBJ2-7, with unresolved D. The CDR3 has 14 residues. V shed 0 bases and J shed 3 bases, with 10 bases lying between them. Germline CDR1 and CDR2: SGHRS and YFSETQ. The CDR3 here is CASSLGASNYEQYF. CDR3 bases: TGCGCCAGCAGCTTGGGGGCCTCCAACTACGAGCAGTACTTC.

The genes are TRBV14 and TRBJ2-4; D not certain. CDR3 length equals 15 residues. V was cut by 2 bases and J by 5 bases, with 13 bases left in between. Germline V lookup: CDR1 SGHDN, CDR2 FVKESK. Written as DNA, the CDR3 is TGTGCCAGCAGCCAATCCGCAGTCGGAGAAAACATTCAGTACTTC. Its translation: CASSQSAVGENIQYF.

This clone was counted between two and nine times. The gene calls are TRBV5-6 and TRBJ1-1; D is uncertain. Per the germline V gene, CDR1 is SGHDT and CDR2 is YYEEEE. The V end was cut by 4 bases, the J end by 11 bases, with 15 bases between. This CDR3 has 12 amino acids. The DNA for the CDR3 is TGTGCCAGCAGCCCCGACGGGGTTCGGGCTTTCTTT. It codes for CASSPDGVRAFF.

This clone was detected a few times. The genes are TRBV5-4 and TRBJ2-3; a weak D match, TRBD1 (7 bases). The CDR3 runs 17 residues. Deletions cut 4 bases from V and 4 bases from J, with 22 bases between. Germline lookup yields CDR1 SGHNT and CDR2 YYREEE (reference sequence). This CDR3 reads CASSGGLRDSSPDTQYF. In DNA, the CDR3 is TGTGCCAGCAGCGGGGGGCTCCGGGACAGCTCCCCAGATACGCAGTATTTT.

This chain links TRBV11-2 with TRBJ1-2; 10 bases agree with TRBD1. The CDR3 covers 16 residues. The J segment lost 6 bases and the V segment lost 1 base, leaving 8 bases of the junction unmatched. CDR1 and CDR2 from the germline V gene are SGHAT and FQNNGV. The CDR3 spells CASSLVLRDRGHGYTF. Written as DNA, the CDR3 is TGTGCCAGCAGCTTAGTCTTGCGGGACAGGGGCCATGGCTACACCTTC.

The genes are TRBV9 and TRBJ2-3, with 7 bases identical to TRBD2. Germline assignment: CDR1 SGDLS and CDR2 YYNGEE. This CDR3 spans 16 amino acids. With V trimmed by 3 bases and J by 0 bases, 7 bases remained unmatched. CDR3 sequence reads: CASSGRSGDSTDTQYF. The CDR3 DNA is TGTGCCAGCAGCGGACGAAGCGGGGATAGCACAGATACGCAGTATTTT. The variable domain in full, with the rest retrieved from reference TRBV9 and TRBJ2-3, is DSGVTQTPKHLITATGQRVTLRCSPRSGDLSVYWYQQSLDQGLQFLIQYYNGEERAKGNILERFSAQQFPDLHSELNLSSLELGDSALYFCASSGRSGDSTDTQYFGPGTRLTVL.

The chain has TRBV9 and TRBJ2-1; tentatively, D is TRBD1 (5 bases). From germline, CDR1 is SGDLS and CDR2 YYNGEE. Trimming took 4 bases from V and 3 from J, leaving 11 bases between them. This CDR3 has 14 residues. In nucleotides, the CDR3 is TGTGCCAGCAGCCCTCAGGGCAACTACAATGAGCAGTTCTTC. Its translation: CASSPQGNYNEQFF.

V and J are TRBV19 and TRBJ2-7; 8 bases match TRBD2. Germline values: CDR1 LNHDA, CDR2 SQIVND (reference sequence). This CDR3 is built from 16 residues. Trimming removed 5 bases from V and 3 bases from J; junction bases left unmatched: 12. As DNA, the CDR3 is TGTGCCAGTAGTCCCCTTTATACTAGCGGTAACTACGAGCAGTACTTC. Translating it yields CASSPLYTSGNYEQYF.

CDR3 in DNA: TGCGCCAGCAGCTTAGACGCAGGGGTAAAGACCAATGAGCAGTTCTTC. This sequence encodes CASSLDAGVKTNEQFF. This chain links TRBV5-1 with TRBJ2-1, with D possibly being TRBD1 (6 bases). CDR1 and CDR2 from the germline V gene are SGHRS and YFSETQ. Trimming took 2 bases from V and 6 from J, leaving 18 bases between them. The CDR3 is 16 amino acids.

This chain links TRBV7-9 with TRBJ2-1; the match to TRBD2 covers 8 bases. Per germline, CDR1 SEHNR and CDR2 FQNEAQ (reference sequence). Trimming at V came to 4 bases and at J to 4 bases, leaving 6 bases not matched to a gene. The CDR3 runs 15 residues. The CDR3 bases are TGTGCCAGCAGCTCACGGGGGGGCTCTTACAATGAGCAGTTCTTC. Its translation: CASSSRGGSYNEQFF. The complete variable domain, with remaining parts taken from reference TRBV7-9 and TRBJ2-1, reads DTGVSQNPRHKITKRGQNVTFRCDPISEHNRLYWYRQTLGQGPEFLTYFQNEAQLEKSRLLSDRFSAERPKGSFSTLEIQRTEQGDSAMYLCASSSRGGSYNEQFFGPGTRLTVL.

The DNA of the CDR3 is TGTGCCAGCAGCCCATGGACAGGGGGGGCAACTAATGAAAAACTGTTTTTT. Residues: CASSPWTGGATNEKLFF. The V and J genes are TRBV9 and TRBJ1-4; TRBD1 matches 10 bases. The V gene end was trimmed by 4 bases and the J gene end by 0 bases; junction bases not matched to a gene: 6. The germline gives CDR1 SGDLS, CDR2 YYNGEE. The CDR3 loop spans 17 amino acids.

The chain links TRBV6-6 to TRBJ1-2, with TRBD1 matching 12 bases. V lost 0 bases, J lost 10 bases, and 3 bases stayed unmatched. CDR1 is MNHNY and CDR2 is SVGAGI in the germline V gene (reference sequence). This CDR3 contains 14 residues. The CDR3: CASSYSGQGADYTF. For the CDR3, the DNA is TGTGCCAGCAGTTACTCGGGACAGGGGGCAGACTACACCTTC.

The rearrangement links TRBV6-5 to TRBJ1-2, with D unclear. Germline V gives CDR1 MNHEY, CDR2 SVGAGI. V shed 6 bases and J shed 3 bases, with 17 bases lying between them. The CDR3 is made up of 15 amino acids. The CDR3 protein is CASSLGPEDYYGYTF. The CDR3 bases are TGTGCCAGCAGCCTAGGACCCGAGGACTACTATGGCTACACCTTC.

This chain uses TRBV5-1 with TRBJ1-2; 8 nucleotides align to TRBD1. CDR1 and CDR2 (germline): SGHRS, YFSETQ. Unmatched junction bases numbered 6, after V lost 4 bases and J lost 1 base. The CDR3 spans 15 residues. The CDR3 sequence is CASSEGQELNYGYTF. CDR3 DNA sequence: TGCGCCAGCAGCGAGGGACAGGAGCTTAACTATGGCTACACCTTC.

V and J are TRBV9 and TRBJ1-5; a possible D gene is TRBD1 (5 bases). CDR3 size: 15 residues. Germline V gene data show CDR1 as SGDLS and CDR2 as YYNGEE. Between the trimmed V and J ends, which lost 0 bases and 6 bases, there was a span of 13 bases. The CDR3 loop is CASSVGAGRGQPQHF. In nucleotides, the CDR3 is TGTGCCAGCAGCGTAGGTGCAGGGAGGGGTCAGCCCCAGCATTTT. Full variable domain (outside the CDR3, taken from reference TRBV9 and TRBJ1-5): DSGVTQTPKHLITATGQRVTLRCSPRSGDLSVYWYQQSLDQGLQFLIQYYNGEERAKGNILERFSAQQFPDLHSELNLSSLELGDSALYFCASSVGAGRGQPQHFGDGTRLSIL.

The table lists this clone with a few counts. The J gene is TRBJ2-5, the V gene TRBV7-8; perhaps TRBD2 as D (7 bases). V was cut by 4 bases and J by 1 base, with 16 bases left in between. The V gene's germline CDR1 is SGHVS and CDR2 FQNEAQ. The CDR3 is made up of 16 amino acids. In DNA, the CDR3 is TGTGCCAGCAGCTGGGACGGGGCGGGGGCCCAAGAGACCCAGTACTTC. Amino acid sequence: CASSWDGAGAQETQYF.

This clone was picked up one time. The chain uses TRBV9 and TRBJ2-3; tentatively, D is TRBD1 (5 bases). Germline V CDR1 and CDR2: SGDLS, YYNGEE. Trimming took 3 bases from V and 5 from J, leaving 16 bases between them. The CDR3 extends over 15 amino acids. CDR3 residues: CASSARTWGGDTQYF. For the CDR3, the DNA is TGTGCCAGCAGCGCCAGAACCTGGGGCGGAGATACGCAGTATTTT.

The V call is TRBV5-1, the J call TRBJ1-4, with a possible D match to TRBD1 (6 bases). This CDR3 spans 17 amino acids. Trimming removed 0 bases at V and 4 bases at J, with 16 bases between. CDR1 and CDR2 from the germline V gene are SGHRS and YFSETQ. CDR3 DNA sequence: TGCGCCAGCAGCTTGGGGGGCATGGACAGAATTAATGAAAAACTGTTTTTT. Translated: CASSLGGMDRINEKLFF. Complete variable domain (other parts from reference TRBV5-1 and TRBJ1-4): KAGVTQTPRYLIKTRGQQVTLSCSPISGHRSVSWYQQTPGQGLQFLFEYFSETQRNKGNFPGRFSGRQFSNSRSEMNVSTLELGDSALYLCASSLGGMDRINEKLFFGSGTQLSVL.

This clone was counted a few times. This chain uses TRBV5-6 with TRBJ1-4; the D is unclear. Trimming left V 4 bases short and J 0 bases short, with 13 bases between. The CDR3 runs to 16 residues. CDR1 is SGHDT, CDR2 YYEEEE, per germline. The CDR3, as DNA: TGTGCCAGCAGCGTCTACGTAGTTGCAACTAATGAAAAACTGTTTTTT. It is translated as CASSVYVVATNEKLFF. Filled out from reference TRBV5-6 and TRBJ1-4, the complete variable domain reads DAGVTQSPTHLIKTRGQQVTLRCSPKSGHDTVSWYQQALGQGPQFIFQYYEEEERQRGNFPDRFSGHQFPNYSSELNVNALLLGDSALYLCASSVYVVATNEKLFFGSGTQLSVL.